This T cell receptor (beta chain) is drawn from a study of cytomegalovirus exposure and HLA in healthy donors. Study results and limitations: Researchers counted 164 TCR beta chains as cytomegalovirus-associated. Trimming of TCR beta V- and J-genes showed a link, identified in a later analysis, to a missense DCLRE1C variant.

This PCR relied on a set of 60 Vbeta primers and 13 Jbeta primers. Only in-frame clones appear in the TCRdb table, and some are missing; sequencing was by immunoSEQ multiplex PCR. The sample consists of 90,000 to 110,000 clones, nearly 15% of them appearing once. Regarding donors, all were healthy bone marrow donors. Although they were nominally healthy when sampled, donors likely had unrecorded immune exposures. For this clone: The antigen remains undetermined.

The trim removed 5 bases at V and 1 base at J, leaving 6 bases unmatched. Germline V gene sequence: CDR1 MNHEY, CDR2 SMNVEV (reference sequence). This CDR3 is 16 amino acids long. The TCR comes from a female donor in good health and CMV-seronegative. The specimen was PBMCs. This chain joins TRBV27 and TRBJ2-5, with 11 bases aligning to TRBD2. The CDR3 here is CASSPSTSGVQETQYF. The CDR3 DNA follows: TGTGCCAGCAGTCCGTCGACTAGCGGGGTCCAAGAGACCCAGTACTTC.